This entry lists 8 T cell receptor beta chains sequenced from one sample in a study of cytomegalovirus exposure and HLA in healthy donors. The PCR made use of 60 Vbeta and 13 Jbeta primers. The assay was immunoSEQ multiplex PCR, and TCRdb's table has in-frame clones only and misses some. The sample yields around 100,000 clones, around 82% seen once. The sample comprised PBMCs. All receptors come from a man aged 35-49 years in good health and CMV-seropositive.

The chain carries TRBV19 and TRBJ2-7; TRBD1 agrees at 11 bases. Per germline, CDR1 LNHDA and CDR2 SQIVND (reference sequence). V was clipped by 5 bases and J by 1 base; unmatched bases: 4. The CDR3 length is 15 residues. Here the CDR3 reads CASSVGQGASYEQYF. CDR3 coding DNA: TGTGCCAGTAGTGTTGGACAGGGGGCTTCCTACGAGCAGTACTTC.

The CDR3 DNA reads as TGTGCCAGCAGTGATGCAGGGACTGTTGGAAACACCATATATTTT. Translating gives CASSDAGTVGNTIYF. V gene TRBV25-1 combines with J gene TRBJ1-3, with D tentatively TRBD1 (5 bases). Germline loops: CDR1 MGHDK, CDR2 SYGVNS. There are 15 residues in the CDR3. V shed 3 bases and J shed 3 bases, with 12 bases lying between them.

The chain has TRBV28 and TRBJ2-5, with 10 bases fitting TRBD2. Trimming removed 3 bases from V and 1 base from J; junction bases left unmatched: 14. The CDR3 spans 19 residues. Germline assignment: CDR1 MDHEN and CDR2 SYDVKM. The CDR3 is CASSFLLSGRLGGQETQYF. In DNA, the CDR3 is TGTGCCAGCAGTTTCCTCCTTAGCGGGAGGCTCGGGGGCCAAGAGACCCAGTACTTC.

This clone has more than one count but fewer than ten. The chain is built from TRBV5-5 and TRBJ2-5, with 8 bases fitting TRBD1. Germline assignment: CDR1 SGHKS and CDR2 YYEKEE (reference sequence). This CDR3 spans 14 amino acids. V dropped 0 bases and J dropped 4; count of bases not matched to a gene: 2. CDR3 amino acids: CASSLADRGETQYF. The CDR3 DNA is TGTGCCAGCAGCTTGGCCGACAGGGGAGAGACCCAGTACTTC.

The chain employs TRBV18 and TRBJ2-1; TRBD2 matches 8 bases. V was pared by 5 bases and J by 12 bases, with 9 bases of the junction left unmatched. CDR3 length equals 13 residues. CDR1 is KGHSH, CDR2 LQKENI, per germline. CDR3 coding DNA: TGTGCCAGCTCAACTGGACAGAGCGGGGGGCAGTTCTTC. Residues: CASSTGQSGGQFF. Full variable domain (missing parts from reference TRBV18 and TRBJ2-1): NAGVMQNPRHLVRRRGQEARLRCSPMKGHSHVYWYRQLPEEGLKFMVYLQKENIIDESGMPKERFSAEFPKEGPSILRIQQVVRGDSAAYFCASSTGQSGGQFFGPGTRLTVL.

This clone is deemed medium-sized. The chain carries TRBV2 and TRBJ2-1; D is uncertain. CDR1 is SNHLY and CDR2 is FYNNEI in the germline V gene. V lost 3 bases to trimming and J lost 2 bases, with 2 bases between them. The CDR3 contains 12 residues. This CDR3 is CASSDAYNEQFF. In DNA, the CDR3 is TGTGCCAGCAGTGACGCCTACAATGAGCAGTTCTTC.

To note about this clone: Sequence at one end of the junction differs from germline and may be a read error. V and J are TRBV10-2 and TRBJ1-2, with TRBD1 as a possible D gene (6 bases). Germline loops: CDR1 WSHSY, CDR2 SAAADI. The CDR3 has 13 amino acids. CDR3 sequence (DNA): TGCGCCAGCACTGAGGGGGGGGCGCGGGGCTACACCTTC. As protein: CASTEGGARGYTF.

In its sample, this clone was seen once. Compared with germline, one end of the junction differs, possibly owing to a read error. The chain employs TRBV7-9 and TRBJ1-2; D unclear. The germline V gene encodes CDR1 SEHNR and CDR2 FQNEAQ (reference sequence). The CDR3 has 14 amino acids. CDR3 bases: TGTTCCAGCAGCTTAGATGAGGCTTTATATGGCTACACCTTC. Protein sequence: CSSSLDEALYGYTF. Variable domain in full (rest from reference TRBV7-9 and TRBJ1-2): DTGVSQNPRHKITKRGQNVTFRCDPISEHNRLYWYRQTLGQGPEFLTYFQNEAQLEKSRLLSDRFSAERPKGSFSTLEIQRTEQGDSAMYLCSSSLDEALYGYTFGSGTRLTVV.